This passage covers 27 T cell receptor beta chains from one sample sequenced in a study of blood T cell repertoires in COVID-19. TCRdb keeps only in-frame clones here, not all; method: immunoSEQ multiplex PCR. Among 120,000 or so clones listed, around four fifths were seen once. Sequenced material: peripheral blood. These TCRs come from a man aged 55 to 70 with acute or convalescent COVID-19.

In nucleotides, the CDR3 is TGTGCCAGCAGCTTAGGAGCAGGGCGTGGCGAGCAGTACTTC. Protein sequence: CASSLGAGRGEQYF. This chain joins TRBV11-2 and TRBJ2-7; perhaps TRBD1 as D (5 bases). The V and J ends lost 1 base and 6 bases respectively, with 13 bases between them. From germline, CDR1 is SGHAT and CDR2 FQNNGV. The CDR3 has 14 residues.

The V gene is TRBV11-2, the J gene TRBJ2-3; weak D call: TRBD2 (6 bases). Trimming took 4 bases from V and 2 from J, leaving 19 bases between them. From germline, CDR1 is SGHAT and CDR2 FQNNGV. The CDR3 is 17 residues long. CDR3 amino acids: CASSSGLRDSYTDTQYF. The CDR3 DNA reads TGTGCCAGCAGCTCCGGGTTGCGGGATTCATACACAGATACGCAGTATTTT.

This chain links TRBV28 with TRBJ2-5, with TRBD1 as a possible D gene (6 bases). V was cut by 6 bases and J by 7 bases, with 15 bases left in between. This CDR3 contains 13 residues. Germline loops: CDR1 MDHEN, CDR2 SYDVKM. CDR3 region: CASRPPLGGTQYF. For the CDR3, the DNA is TGTGCCAGCAGGCCTCCCCTAGGGGGGACCCAGTACTTC.

The rearrangement links TRBV6-5 to TRBJ1-3; TRBD1 is a possible D gene (5 bases). The CDR3 extends over 14 amino acids. Germline lookup yields CDR1 MNHEY and CDR2 SVGAGI. Trimming removed 6 bases at V and 2 bases at J, with 11 bases between. In DNA form, the CDR3 reads TGTGCCAGCAGCACGGACATCACTGGAAACACCATATATTTT. This sequence encodes CASSTDITGNTIYF.

This clone was detected once. V gene TRBV2 combines with J gene TRBJ1-2; 12 bases are shared with TRBD1. V was pared by 8 bases and J by 4 bases, with 14 bases of the junction left unmatched. Germline lookup yields CDR1 SNHLY and CDR2 FYNNEI. The CDR3 length is 17 residues. The CDR3 DNA is TGTGCCAGCCGAGATACGGGACAGGGGGCGGTATTCTATGGCTACACCTTC. Its protein product is CASRDTGQGAVFYGYTF.

This chain links TRBV5-6 with TRBJ2-3, with TRBD1 matching 8 bases. Per germline, CDR1 SGHDT and CDR2 YYEEEE. V lost 3 bases to trimming and J lost 4 bases; unmatched junction nucleotides: 7. This CDR3 region has 15 residues. CDR3 in DNA: TGTGCCAGCAGCTGGCGGACAGGGAGTGCAGATACGCAGTATTTT. It is translated as CASSWRTGSADTQYF.

The V and J genes are TRBV7-3 and TRBJ2-3; 15 nucleotides line up with TRBD2. CDR3 length: 16 residues. Germline V gene lookup returns CDR1 SGHTA and CDR2 FQGTGA. The junction had 3 bases not matched to a gene; V was cut back by 4 bases and J by 4 bases. CDR3 residues: CASSSGLAGGADTQYF. The CDR3, as DNA: TGTGCCAGCAGCTCCGGACTAGCGGGAGGGGCAGATACGCAGTATTTT.

The genes are TRBV19 and TRBJ2-7; D not certain. The CDR3 loop spans 16 amino acids. Germline CDR1 LNHDA, CDR2 SQIVND (reference sequence). V dropped 5 bases and J dropped 5 bases, with 22 bases sitting between them. The CDR3 DNA follows: TGTGCCAGTAGTCGGAAAGGTCGCGGAAGGTGGGACGAGCAGTACTTC. This sequence encodes CASSRKGRGRWDEQYF.

The chain has TRBV7-8 and TRBJ2-3, with 8 bases that match TRBD2. The germline CDR1 and CDR2 sequences are SGHVS and FQNEAQ. The V and J ends lost 8 bases and 6 bases, in that order; junction bases with no gene match: 13. The CDR3 has 15 residues. CDR3 protein: CASSQGSGSWDTQYF. The CDR3 nucleotides are TGTGCCAGCTCCCAGGGCAGCGGGAGCTGGGATACGCAGTATTTT.

This chain connects TRBV6-5 to TRBJ2-3; 9 nucleotides align to TRBD2. The CDR3 loop spans 15 amino acids. Looked up from germline, CDR1 is MNHEY and CDR2 is SVGAGI. Trimming at V came to 3 bases and at J to 4 bases, leaving 5 bases not matched to a gene. The CDR3 loop reads CASSYWREGPDTQYF. The CDR3 DNA sequence: TGTGCCAGCAGTTATTGGCGGGAGGGTCCAGATACGCAGTATTTT.

This clone was detected only once. V and J are TRBV7-8 and TRBJ2-7; tentative D call: TRBD2 (5 bases). CDR1 SGHVS and CDR2 FQNEAQ come from the germline V gene. The CDR3 is made up of 15 amino acids. V lost 4 bases and J lost 0, with 13 bases in between. In DNA form, the CDR3 reads TGTGCCAGCAGCTACCAGCGGATTAGCTCCTACGAGCAGTACTTC. As protein: CASSYQRISSYEQYF.

CDR3 region: CASSLIASLGETQYF. The CDR3 nucleotides are TGTGCCAGCAGCTTGATAGCTAGCCTTGGGGAGACCCAGTACTTC. The chain has TRBV5-4 and TRBJ2-5, with D possibly TRBD2 on 5 matching bases. CDR3 length equals 15 residues. The V gene's germline CDR1 is SGHNT and CDR2 YYREEE (reference sequence). V gave up 1 base and J gave up 5 bases, with 15 bases separating them.

The chain is built from TRBV2 and TRBJ1-1, with D unresolved. The CDR3 totals 13 residues. Looked up from germline, CDR1 is SNHLY and CDR2 is FYNNEI. V gave up 5 bases and J gave up 2 bases, with 9 bases separating them. CDR3 amino acids: CASSSTPNTEAFF. In DNA, the CDR3 is TGTGCCAGCAGTTCCACACCAAACACTGAAGCTTTCTTT.

This chain joins TRBV7-8 and TRBJ2-2; 7 nucleotides match TRBD2. J gave up 1 base and V 2 bases, and 4 bases lay outside the gene matches. Germline CDR1 reads SGHVS; CDR2 reads FQNEAQ. This CDR3 region has 16 residues. The CDR3 DNA follows: TGTGCCAGCAGCTTATTCAGCGGGAAGAACACCGGGGAGCTGTTTTTT. Protein product: CASSLFSGKNTGELFF.

This clone was seen more than once but under ten times. CDR3 in amino acids: CASSSPVRGETQYF. The CDR3 bases are TGTGCCAGCAGTTCCCCAGTTAGAGGGGAGACCCAGTACTTC. This chain joins TRBV28 and TRBJ2-5, with a possible D match to TRBD2 (5 bases). The CDR3 totals 14 residues. The germline CDR1 and CDR2 sequences are MDHEN and SYDVKM. Trimming removed 4 bases from V and 5 bases from J, with 14 bases in between. Supplemented by reference TRBV28 and TRBJ2-5, the full variable domain reads DVKVTQSSRYLVKRTGEKVFLECVQDMDHENMFWYRQDPGLGLRLIYFSYDVKMKEKGDIPEGYSVSREKKERFSLILESASTNQTSMYLCASSSPVRGETQYFGPGTRLLVL.

J is TRBJ1-1 and V is TRBV7-8, with 9 bases that match TRBD1. V was pared by 5 bases and J by 12 bases, with 10 bases of the junction left unmatched. The CDR3 runs 13 residues. Per germline, CDR1 SGHVS and CDR2 FQNEAQ. CDR3 bases: TGTGCCAGCAGCCACGGGACAGGGTGGGGGACTTTCTTT. This encodes CASSHGTGWGTFF.

The gene calls are TRBV7-8 and TRBJ2-1, with D unresolved. Trimming took 1 base from V and 0 from J, leaving 7 bases between them. Germline CDR1 reads SGHVS; CDR2 reads FQNEAQ. The length of the CDR3 is 15 residues. The CDR3 nucleotides are TGTGCCAGCAGCTTAGTTCCTAGCTCCTACAATGAGCAGTTCTTC. This sequence encodes CASSLVPSSYNEQFF. Full variable domain (remainder filled in from reference TRBV7-8 and TRBJ2-1): GAGVSQSPRYKVAKRGQDVALRCDPISGHVSLFWYQQALGQGPEFLTYFQNEAQLDKSGLPSDRFFAERPEGSVSTLKIQRTQQEDSAVYLCASSLVPSSYNEQFFGPGTRLTVL.

The gene calls are TRBV19 and TRBJ2-1; 7 bases agree with TRBD2. The germline CDR1 and CDR2 sequences are LNHDA and SQIVND (reference sequence). The CDR3 extends over 16 amino acids. Trimming cost V 1 base and J 7 bases; bases outside gene matches: 10. The CDR3 protein is CASSIGRPGGKNEQFF. The CDR3 nucleotides read TGTGCCAGTAGTATAGGCCGTCCGGGAGGTAAAAATGAGCAGTTCTTC. The full variable domain, completed using reference TRBV19 and TRBJ2-1, is DGGITQSPKYLFRKEGQNVTLSCEQNLNHDAMYWYRQDPGQGLRLIYYSQIVNDFQKGDIAEGYSVSREKKESFPLTVTSAQKNPTAFYLCASSIGRPGGKNEQFFGPGTRLTVL.

The chain couples TRBV7-2 to TRBJ1-1, with a weak D call TRBD1 (5 bases). This CDR3 is built from 14 residues. Trimming cost V 3 bases and J 3 bases, with 11 bases left between them. CDR1 and CDR2 from the germline V gene are SGHTA and FQGNSA. This CDR3 is CASSFRRGDTEAFF. CDR3 nucleotides: TGTGCCAGCAGCTTCCGTCGGGGGGACACTGAAGCTTTCTTT.

The CDR3 DNA reads TGTGCCAGCAGTTTTGATAGCGGGGCTTCATGGACCCAGTACTTC. Protein sequence: CASSFDSGASWTQYF. J is TRBJ2-5 and V is TRBV27; 8 positions agree with TRBD2. Germline lookup yields CDR1 MNHEY and CDR2 SMNVEV (reference sequence). Unmatched junction bases numbered 10, after V lost 3 bases and J lost 7 bases. The CDR3 length is 15 residues.

The genes are TRBV28 and TRBJ1-3, with D uncertain. The V and J ends lost 5 bases and 7 bases respectively, with 9 bases between them. Germline V gene lookup returns CDR1 MDHEN and CDR2 SYDVKM. This CDR3 spans 12 amino acids. CDR3 sequence reads: CASSPARNTIYF. CDR3 sequence (DNA): TGTGCCAGCAGTCCGGCTAGGAACACCATATATTTT.

V usage is TRBV12-3 or TRBV12-4 and J usage is TRBJ2-1; D possibly corresponds to TRBD1 (6 bases). Trimming took 5 bases from V and 4 from J, leaving 9 bases between them. This CDR3 contains 13 residues. The CDR3 spells CASSPGTYNEQFF. The CDR3 DNA follows: TGTGCCAGCAGTCCCGGGACATACAATGAGCAGTTCTTC.

The genes are TRBV5-8 and TRBJ1-3; 9 positions agree with TRBD1. The CDR3 has 17 amino acids. In germline, CDR1 is SGHTS, CDR2 YDEGEE. V shed 2 bases, J shed 6 bases, and the junction held 12 bases outside the gene matches. The CDR3 region is CASSLPGQGNLENTIYF. CDR3 bases: TGTGCCAGCAGCTTACCGGGACAGGGAAATCTGGAAAACACCATATATTTT.

The rearrangement links TRBV11-3 to TRBJ2-1; tentatively, D is TRBD2 (6 bases). Germline V gives CDR1 SGHNT, CDR2 YENEEA. Trimming removed 1 base from V and 5 bases from J, with 12 bases in between. The CDR3 runs 15 residues. The CDR3 is CASSLGRASDNEQFF. As DNA, the CDR3 is TGTGCCAGCAGCTTAGGGCGGGCTAGCGACAATGAGCAGTTCTTC.

This chain links TRBV18 with TRBJ1-2, with D maybe TRBD1 (6 bases). Germline V gene data show CDR1 as KGHSH and CDR2 as LQKENI. This CDR3 region has 15 residues. The V end was cut by 0 bases, the J end by 5 bases, with 13 bases between. DNA of the CDR3: TGTGCCAGCTCACCACCGGACAGCCTGGGATATGGCTACACCTTC. Translated, it gives CASSPPDSLGYGYTF. The variable domain in full, with the rest retrieved from reference TRBV18 and TRBJ1-2, is NAGVMQNPRHLVRRRGQEARLRCSPMKGHSHVYWYRQLPEEGLKFMVYLQKENIIDESGMPKERFSAEFPKEGPSILRIQQVVRGDSAAYFCASSPPDSLGYGYTFGSGTRLTVV.

V and J are TRBV9 and TRBJ2-1; 13 nucleotides match TRBD2. The ends lost 4 bases at V and 7 bases at J; junction bases unmatched: 8. This CDR3 has 16 amino acids. Per the germline V gene, CDR1 is SGDLS and CDR2 is YYNGEE. CDR3 nucleotides: TGTGCCAGCAGCCCAATGGGACTAGCGGGAATGAATGAGCAGTTCTTC. It is translated as CASSPMGLAGMNEQFF.

The gene calls are TRBV3-1 (or the pseudogene TRBV3-2) and TRBJ2-1, with 12 bases fitting TRBD2. This CDR3 is 15 amino acids long. Trimming took 6 bases from V and 3 from J; bases not matched to a gene: 3. Germline loops: CDR1 LGHDT, CDR2 YNNKEL (reference sequence). For the CDR3, the DNA is TGTGCCAGCAGTCCTAGCGGGAGGGACTACAATGAGCAGTTCTTC. Protein sequence: CASSPSGRDYNEQFF.